This T cell receptor (beta chain) is drawn from a study of vaccination effects on CD4 cells after COVID-19. Study context: Of the BNT162b2 and mRNA-1273 vaccines, participants received two doses of one or the other.

Within the ViraFEST assay, antigen-specific CD4+ T cells underwent expansion with viral peptide pools prior to sequencing. Isolating CD4+ T cells followed approximately 9 days of culture. None of the vaccinated had previously contracted SARS-CoV-2, and their nucleocapsid antibodies tested negative. About this clone: Its matching antigen is unknown.

The CDR3 totals 17 residues. CDR1 and CDR2 (germline): SGHTS, YDEGEE. Trimming pared 7 bases from V and 1 base from J, leaving 23 bases between. Measured with immunoSEQ multiplex PCR; TCRdb has only the in-frame clones, and not every one. The profile shows 60,000 to 65,000 clones, approximately 75% of them singletons. The material was CD4+ T cells from PBMCs cultured with HCoV-OC43 spike peptides, obtained before COVID-19 vaccination. Sample subset: HCoV-OC43 spike overlapping peptide pool stimulation. The receptor was derived from a human donor who received a COVID-19 vaccine. The rearrangement links TRBV5-8 to TRBJ1-1; no reliable D call. CDR3 DNA sequence: TGTGCCAGCCCAGCTTCCGAGACTGAAACAAAGAACACTGAAGCTTTCTTT. Amino acid sequence: CASPASETETKNTEAFF.